The 21 T cell receptor beta chains in this list originate from one sample, sequenced in a study of T cell responses to AZD1222 COVID-19 vaccine (dated by TCRdb to the early 2020s). Library creation used the immunoSEQ multiplex PCR assay. Sourced from immuneACCESS, this table was stored by TCRdb with only in-frame sequences that have V and J called. A share of the clones is absent; for the studies checked, an unresolved V gene accounts for under half, and the remainder has no known explanation. In all, the sample holds 80,000 to 95,000 clones, and about nine tenths of those were seen once. The top ten hold around 5.8% of the sample. The intended sense of this specimen's time point label: about 28 days (+/-7) after the second vaccine dose. Sequences were derived from peripheral blood, sampled 28 days after the second AZD1222 dose. These receptors were obtained from an adult who received the AZD1222 COVID-19 vaccine.

The V and J genes are TRBV6-1 and TRBJ1-2; D gene ambiguous. This CDR3 comprises 13 residues. V lost 2 bases, J lost 3 bases, and 7 bases lay in between. CDR1 and CDR2 from the germline V gene are MNHNS and SASEGT. The CDR3 protein is CASSEKMDYGYTF. The DNA of the CDR3 is TGTGCCAGCAGTGAAAAAATGGACTATGGCTACACCTTC.

V is TRBV28 and J is TRBJ2-7; 10 bases are a match to TRBD1. This CDR3 contains 13 residues. Germline lookup yields CDR1 MDHEN and CDR2 SYDVKM. The V gene end was trimmed by 2 bases and the J gene end by 8 bases; junction bases not matched to a gene: 3. The CDR3 sequence: CASSLGQGGKQYF. The CDR3 bases are TGTGCCAGCAGTTTAGGACAGGGGGGGAAGCAGTACTTC.

V is TRBV20-1 and J is TRBJ1-2; D not certain. The germline V gene has CDR1 DFQATT and CDR2 SNEGSKA (reference sequence). The CDR3 totals 11 residues. Trimming removed 4 bases at V and 8 bases at J, with 11 bases between. The CDR3 DNA follows: TGCAGTGCTACCCAAACAAGCGGCTACACCTTC. It yields the protein CSATQTSGYTF.

The rearrangement uses TRBV27 and TRBJ1-6; weak D call: TRBD1 (5 bases). The germline V and J ends were trimmed by 7 bases and 3 bases, with 19 bases remaining between them. CDR1 is MNHEY and CDR2 is SMNVEV in the germline V gene (reference sequence). This CDR3 region has 17 residues. CDR3 loop: CASIKTPDRLYNSPLHF. The DNA for the CDR3 is TGTGCCAGCATTAAAACCCCTGACAGACTCTATAATTCACCCCTCCACTTT.

The chain recombines TRBV11-2 with TRBJ2-1; 8 positions match TRBD2. The CDR3 loop spans 17 amino acids. V gave up 1 base and J gave up 0 bases; unmatched junction bases: 5. Germline assignment: CDR1 SGHAT and CDR2 FQNNGV. The CDR3 DNA is TGTGCCAGCAGCTTAGGTGTTACTAGCGGCTCCTACAATGAGCAGTTCTTC. Translating gives CASSLGVTSGSYNEQFF.

The rearrangement links TRBV11-2 to TRBJ2-3; possible D gene TRBD2, 5 bases. The V and J ends lost 3 bases and 1 base respectively, with 8 bases between them. Germline values: CDR1 SGHAT, CDR2 FQNNGV. The CDR3 is 14 amino acids. The CDR3 region has the DNA TGTGCCAGCAGCTTTACCGGGGGCACAGATACGCAGTATTTT. It is translated as CASSFTGGTDTQYF.

The gene calls are TRBV3-1 (or the pseudogene TRBV3-2) and TRBJ2-5; D tentatively reads TRBD1 or TRBD2 (6 bases each). Per the germline V gene, CDR1 is LGHDT and CDR2 is YNNKEL (reference sequence). V lost 5 bases and J lost 4, with 14 bases in between. The CDR3 is 14 amino acids. CDR3 sequence (DNA): TGTGCCAGCAGCTGGTTTTGGGGGGCAGAGACCCAGTACTTC. The encoded protein is CASSWFWGAETQYF.

This chain joins TRBV10-3 and TRBJ1-1, with TRBD1 matching 7 bases. The CDR3 has 14 residues. V was pared by 3 bases and J by 3 bases, with 4 bases of the junction left unmatched. Germline CDR1 and CDR2: ENHRY and SYGVKD. The CDR3 here is CAISEPDRDTEAFF. CDR3 nucleotide sequence: TGTGCCATCAGTGAACCCGACAGGGACACTGAAGCTTTCTTT.

V gene TRBV6-6 combines with J gene TRBJ1-1, with D possibly being TRBD1 (5 bases). The CDR3 consists of 14 residues. Germline assignment: CDR1 MNHNY and CDR2 SVGAGI (reference sequence). V was clipped by 6 bases and J by 0 bases, with 11 bases between them. CDR3 region: CASSVQGLNTEAFF. The DNA for the CDR3 is TGTGCCAGCAGCGTCCAGGGATTGAACACTGAAGCTTTCTTT.

The chain links TRBV11-2 to TRBJ2-7; D tentatively reads TRBD1 or TRBD2 (5 bases each). The CDR3 extends over 15 amino acids. Germline lookup yields CDR1 SGHAT and CDR2 FQNNGV. Trimming stripped 4 bases from V and 3 bases from J, with 16 bases between. CDR3 residues: CASSSRDPGIYEQYF. The CDR3 DNA sequence: TGTGCCAGCAGCTCCCGGGACCCAGGTATCTACGAGCAGTACTTC.

The chain couples TRBV18 to TRBJ1-5, with D perhaps TRBD1 (5 bases). V was shortened by 1 base and J by 6 bases, with 13 bases between the two germline ends. The germline V gene encodes CDR1 KGHSH and CDR2 LQKENI. The CDR3 contains 15 residues. The chain's CDR3 is CASSPLGQGFQPQHF. The CDR3 bases are TGTGCCAGCTCACCACTGGGGCAGGGCTTTCAGCCCCAGCATTTT.

CDR3 protein: CAISGLAGPNTGELFF. DNA for the CDR3: TGTGCCATCAGTGGACTAGCGGGGCCGAACACCGGGGAGCTGTTTTTT. The chain couples TRBV10-3 to TRBJ2-2, with 11 positions matching TRBD2. This CDR3 is 16 amino acids long. Germline V gives CDR1 ENHRY, CDR2 SYGVKD. With V trimmed by 4 bases and J by 0 bases, 1 base remained unmatched.

The gene calls are TRBV19 and TRBJ1-4, with D perhaps TRBD1 (5 bases). Per germline, CDR1 LNHDA and CDR2 SQIVND (reference sequence). V dropped 9 bases and J dropped 8 bases, with 19 bases sitting between them. The CDR3 runs to 14 residues. This CDR3 is CASKGQGAGEKLFF. The CDR3 coding sequence is TGTGCCAGCAAAGGGCAGGGCGCAGGCGAAAAACTGTTTTTT.

The rearrangement uses TRBV18 and TRBJ2-7; D may be TRBD1 or TRBD2 (5 bases each). Trimming pared 1 base from V and 5 bases from J, leaving 6 bases between. The CDR3 runs to 12 residues. Germline V gene sequence: CDR1 KGHSH, CDR2 LQKENI. CDR3 sequence (DNA): TGTGCCAGCTCACCACGAGGGGACGAGCAGTACTTC. It specifies CASSPRGDEQYF.

The genes are TRBV7-9 and TRBJ2-7; 7 positions match TRBD1. Germline V gene lookup returns CDR1 SEHNR and CDR2 FQNEAQ (reference sequence). The CDR3 loop spans 15 amino acids. V was pared by 1 base and J by 4 bases, with 7 bases of the junction left unmatched. CDR3 sequence (DNA): TGTGCCAGCAGCTTAGTCCCCCCAGGGGGATACGAGCAGTACTTC. This sequence encodes CASSLVPPGGYEQYF. Supplemented by reference TRBV7-9 and TRBJ2-7, the full variable domain reads DTGVSQNPRHKITKRGQNVTFRCDPISEHNRLYWYRQTLGQGPEFLTYFQNEAQLEKSRLLSDRFSAERPKGSFSTLEIQRTEQGDSAMYLCASSLVPPGGYEQYFGPGTRLTVT.

This rearrangement joins TRBV24-1 to TRBJ1-2, with D maybe TRBD1 (5 bases). The V gene's germline CDR1 is KGHDR and CDR2 SFDVKD. V lost 4 bases and J lost 6, with 14 bases in between. CDR3 length: 14 residues. The CDR3 protein is CATSDSGRGNGYTF. The CDR3 bases are TGTGCCACCAGTGACTCCGGTCGGGGGAATGGCTACACCTTC.

The rearrangement uses TRBV27 and TRBJ1-6; D gene unclear. Trimming pared 2 bases from V and 10 bases from J, leaving 21 bases between. The germline CDR1 and CDR2 sequences are MNHEY and SMNVEV (reference sequence). The CDR3 loop spans 17 amino acids. For the CDR3, the DNA is TGTGCCAGCAGTTTACTGCAGAGAAGAGTAGGTGACTCACCCCTCCACTTT. It translates to CASSLLQRRVGDSPLHF.

This sequence joins TRBV28 and TRBJ1-1, with 7 bases matching TRBD1. Germline CDR1 and CDR2: MDHEN and SYDVKM. The CDR3 loop spans 14 amino acids. The junction had 10 bases not matched to a gene; V was cut back by 7 bases and J by 5 bases. The CDR3 nucleotides are TGTGCCAGCAAGCGGCGGACAGGAGGGACTGAAGCTTTCTTT. Translation gives CASKRRTGGTEAFF. Full variable domain (outside the CDR3, taken from reference TRBV28 and TRBJ1-1): DVKVTQSSRYLVKRTGEKVFLECVQDMDHENMFWYRQDPGLGLRLIYFSYDVKMKEKGDIPEGYSVSREKKERFSLILESASTNQTSMYLCASKRRTGGTEAFFGQGTRLTVV.

This chain links TRBV5-4 with TRBJ1-1; 9 bases agree with TRBD1. The CDR3 runs to 13 residues. J was trimmed by 4 bases and V by 10 bases; bases with no gene match: 8. Germline CDR1 is SGHNT and CDR2 is YYREEE (reference sequence). DNA for the CDR3: TGTGCCGGGGGTACAGGGGGCGGCACTGAAGCTTTCTTT. This gives the protein CAGGTGGGTEAFF.

The CDR3 DNA sequence: TGTGCCAGCAGCCCCAGTTGGGCGGGAGGGATAAATCAGCCCCAGCATTTT. It specifies CASSPSWAGGINQPQHF. V and J are TRBV5-6 and TRBJ1-5; D remains ambiguous. Trimming left V 4 bases short and J 4 bases short, with 21 bases between. This CDR3 is 17 amino acids long. The germline gives CDR1 SGHDT, CDR2 YYEEEE. The variable domain in full, with the rest retrieved from reference TRBV5-6 and TRBJ1-5, is DAGVTQSPTHLIKTRGQQVTLRCSPKSGHDTVSWYQQALGQGPQFIFQYYEEEERQRGNFPDRFSGHQFPNYSSELNVNALLLGDSALYLCASSPSWAGGINQPQHFGDGTRLSIL.

CDR3 nucleotides: TGTGCCAGCAGCTCAGGGACCCATAGTACCGGGGAGCTGTTTTTT. As protein: CASSSGTHSTGELFF. The chain combines TRBV7-2 with TRBJ2-2; D tentatively fits TRBD1 or TRBD2 (5 bases each). This CDR3 spans 15 amino acids. Germline V gives CDR1 SGHTA, CDR2 FQGNSA. Trimming shortened V by 4 bases and J by 5 bases, and 14 bases separated the two germline ends.